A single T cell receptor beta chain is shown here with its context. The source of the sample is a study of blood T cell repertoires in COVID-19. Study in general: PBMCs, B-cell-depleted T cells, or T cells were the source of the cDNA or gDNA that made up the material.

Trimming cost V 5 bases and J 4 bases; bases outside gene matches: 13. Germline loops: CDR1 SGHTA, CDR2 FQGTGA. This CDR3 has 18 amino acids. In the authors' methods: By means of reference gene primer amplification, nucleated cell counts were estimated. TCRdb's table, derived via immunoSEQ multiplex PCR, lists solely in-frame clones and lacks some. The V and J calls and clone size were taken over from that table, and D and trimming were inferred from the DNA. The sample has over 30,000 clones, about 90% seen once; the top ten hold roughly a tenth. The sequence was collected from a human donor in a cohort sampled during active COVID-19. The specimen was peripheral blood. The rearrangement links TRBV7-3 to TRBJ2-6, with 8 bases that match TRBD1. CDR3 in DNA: TGTGCCAGCAGCCCCCTCCCCGGGACAGGCGCCGGGGCCAACGTCCTGACTTTC. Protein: CASSPLPGTGAGANVLTF. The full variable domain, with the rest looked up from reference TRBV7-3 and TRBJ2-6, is GAGVSQTPSNKVTEKGKYVELRCDPISGHTALYWYRQSLGQGPEFLIYFQGTGAADDSGLPNDRFFAVRPEGSVSTLKIQRTERGDSAVYLCASSPLPGTGAGANVLTFGAGSRLTVL.